One T cell receptor (beta chain) is described in this entry. Its antigen specificity is not known. Within one base of it there is no much larger clone, and no base qualities were kept. The cohort comprised around 700 healthy bone marrow donors. Cohort members were all nominally healthy when sampled, although unrecorded immune exposures were likely present. CMV serostatus was recorded as positive for about 300 and negative for about half of the 666 cohort members, whereas no CMV serostatus was recorded for the donor in question. A peripheral blood sample was collected from each donor, and TCR beta sequencing was performed on peripheral blood mononuclear cells. Genomic DNA extraction from the blood cell samples was performed with the Qiagen DNeasy Blood Extraction Kit. The sample belongs to a study of cytomegalovirus exposure and HLA in healthy donors (dated by TCRdb to 2016 to 2017). Notes on the research overall: An earlier analysis of more than 550 of the donors reported under 300 Gb of sequence data and 95 million to 130 million unique TCR beta sequences obtained from approximately 180 million T cells. Of the roughly 400 genotyped donors, 81% were placed in the genetic ancestry cluster associated with self-reported Caucasian donors. In addition to the first cohort of 666 subjects, a separate validation cohort of approximately 130 different subjects was used. The number of typed donors differed by locus: about 620-640 for A, B, C, DRB1 and DQB1; approximately 520 for DQA1; around 580 for DPA1; and some 430 for DPB1. HLA typing included class I and class II loci at four-digit resolution. All discovery cohort repertoires had been generated on a single sequencing platform. Roughly 300 gigabases of sequencing data and roughly 80 million unique TCR sequences made up an early release that covered approximately 650 HLA-typed donors. Roughly 5 DR-DQ haplotypes were handled as single units for association and clustering, since linkage in the cohort was strong. Alongside the repertoire data, information on donor age, sex, ethnicity and CMV serostatus was compiled. Rather than using new phenotypic data, the later analysis identified candidate immune exposures from TCR beta sequences and from how often those sequences occurred across donors. The aim of the study was to test whether cataloging public T cell receptors could identify signatures of past pathogen exposure. In a later analysis, previously published TCR beta repertoires from hundreds of donors were re-analyzed and high-resolution HLA genotyping was added so that TCR occurrence patterns could be studied. To predict cytomegalovirus infection status, the study combined high-throughput TCR immunosequencing, statistical association of individual TCRs with disease status, and machine learning. Among approximately 370 genotyped donors of the cohort, an average of roughly 230,000 unique TCR beta nucleotide sequences was sequenced per donor, of which about 20% were non-productive. A later genetic analysis took genome-wide SNP genotypes for 398 of the 666 donors and used that subset as a discovery cohort. Using immunosequencing, the study profiled T cell repertoires from some 670 subjects and related those repertoires to cytomegalovirus serostatus. An earlier analysis of about 620 of the donors applied high-throughput TCR beta sequencing to assess whether each TCR beta V gene segment acted as functional or pseudogenic.

Overall study results and their limits: According to the authors, the approach could potentially be generalized to other disease states and immunological phenotypes. Because counts were too low, seventeen rarely observed V segments, including chromosome 9 orphons, were left out of the earlier analysis of over 550 of the donors. Assigning TCR associations to individual alleles was difficult when HLA alleles, especially DR and DQ, strongly co-occurred. The sequencing pipeline was judged likely to have produced a cluster of highly shared sequence variants as a technical artifact. A later analysis associated 15,000 to 20,000 TCR beta sequences with specific HLA alleles at a false discovery rate of 0.05. The classifier was reported to diagnose cytomegalovirus status with high specificity and sensitivity in both the original cohort and the validation cohort. According to a later analysis, TCR association rates differed among HLA loci, with DRB1 alleles showing the most associated TCRs and HLA-C alleles showing the fewest. Compared with the approximately 600-donor mean, donors in an Asian-associated ancestry cluster had fewer N-insertions in productive TCRs, according to a later genetic analysis. Presence/absence analyses assumed roughly uniform sequencing depth across donors, an assumption that may not hold. According to a later analysis, most CMV-associated TCR beta chains appeared to be HLA-restricted, and the HLA associations seemed to be driven largely by CMV exposure. According to a later analysis, parvovirus B19, influenza, CMV and Epstein-Barr virus appeared linked to several top co-occurrence clusters. Linkage disequilibrium might explain the correlated functional status among segregating V segments, but an unknown experimental factor could not be ruled out. A further reported finding was that TCR beta sequences accurately predicted the HLA-A and HLA-B alleles for most subjects in the first cohort. In an earlier analysis of about 540 of the donors, most TCR beta V segments were observed in productive rearrangements about 87% or about 30% of the time, broadly matching IMGT annotations. Because HLA typing was missing for some donors at each locus, association tests included only the typed subset. For the cohort, immune exposure information was limited to CMV serostatus. Some IMGT-functional V segments, including TRBV6-2 and TRBV6-3, could not be distinguished by the 87-base-pair reads and were therefore excluded. The study listed approximately 150 TCR beta chains as associated with cytomegalovirus. Compared with equally common non-associated chains, HLA-associated TCR beta chains in a later analysis were more clonally expanded and had lower generation probabilities. Three of the identified cytomegalovirus-associated TCR beta chains were confirmed in vitro to be specific for cytomegalovirus antigens. The cohort was sequenced for TCR beta chains only, and without alpha or paired-chain data the features that could be detected were limited. An association between a missense DCLRE1C variant and V-gene and J-gene trimming of TCR beta chains was found in a later genetic analysis and replicated in an independent cohort. While some public TCRs were present in many individuals, most TCR sequences turned up only very rarely across donors.

Based on the germline V gene, the CDR1 and CDR2 sequences are KGHSH and LQKENI. For this chain, trimming is 0 bases at the V end and 2 bases at the J end, and the number of junction bases without a gene match is 4. From the cysteine through the phenylalanine, the CDR3 covers 17 amino acids. Only the CDR3 region is kept as DNA, spanning 51 bases read in frame from base 1. Library generation was performed with the immunoSEQ multiplex PCR assay. The multiplex PCR relied on a mix of 60 forward primers for TCR Vbeta segments and 13 reverse primers for TCR Jbeta segments. The CDR3 region of rearranged TCR beta genes was amplified from genomic DNA by a multiplex PCR assay. On the Illumina HiSeq System, the amplified TCR beta libraries were sequenced as 87-base-pair reads. In the source study's methods: A later analysis tallied 75 million to 85 million unique TCR beta chains across the 666 repertoires, and roughly 11 million of those chains were shared by two or more donors. Raw reads were error-corrected and collapsed into unique sequences with a nearest-neighbor algorithm that merged closely related sequences to remove PCR and sequencing errors. Alignment of CDR3 sequences to IMGT reference sequences was used to assign V, D and J gene segments. For a sequence to be retained, a match of at least six nucleotides was required to both a V gene segment and a J gene segment. Rearrangements were called productive when the CDR3 lacked stop codons and stayed in frame with V and J; all others were non-productive. CDR3 was defined by IMGT convention, running from the second conserved V-encoded cysteine to the conserved J-encoded phenylalanine. In an earlier analysis of more than 550 of the donors, sequences lacking an unambiguous match to a single V gene segment were excluded. An earlier analysis of fewer than 650 of the donors classified V segments as functional when productive rearrangements were above 56.7% and as segregating when the standard deviation between donors was above 5%. A statistical classification framework was built for diagnosing cytomegalovirus status from the catalog of TCR beta chain sequences. A later analysis assigned V and J genes by comparing TCR nucleotide sequences with IMGT/GENE-DB human TR gene sequences. In a later analysis, CDR3 sequences and most-parsimonious VDJ recombination scenarios were assigned using the TCRdist pipeline. In a later analysis, each TCR beta chain was defined by its CDR3 amino acid sequence together with its V-gene family, and reads without a unique V-gene family were excluded. As a way to deal with suspected cross-contamination and a sequencing artifact, a later analysis dropped over 550 nucleotide sequences that were highly shared and had low generation probability. In a later analysis, a clonal expansion index was calculated for each public chain from normalized within-repertoire ranks of inferred template counts. In a later analysis, generation probabilities were computed with a VDJ recombination model fitted to out-of-frame rearrangements, and the resulting probabilities were checked against IGoR. A later analysis scored TCR-TCR, TCR-HLA and TCR-CMV co-occurrence with hypergeometric tests, applying a repertoire-size bias correction to TCR pairs. False discovery rates were estimated in a later analysis by permuting HLA or CMV assignments 20 times. A later analysis grouped co-occurring TCRs with DBSCAN, adding TCRdist sequence similarity when clustering within HLA-allele-positive subsets. For co-occurrence clustering, repertoires with fewer than 30,000 or more than 120,000 public chains were excluded, along with roughly 5 repertoires with anomalous nucleotide sharing. Imported from immuneACCESS, the table was reduced by TCRdb to in-frame sequences with V and J called. These copies leave out some clones; in studies compared against another copy, an unresolved V gene accounts for under half, and the cause of the remainder is not known. The V and J calls and the clone size are those of that table, but D and trimming were determined from the DNA. The sample includes fewer than 25,000 clones, with approximately 80% observed a single time. 20% to 25% of the sample is taken by the ten largest.

The TCR originated in a human donor in good health. This chain joins TRBV18 to TRBJ2-1, with TRBD2 identical over 10 junction bases. The sample was PBMCs. The CDR3 loop reads CASSPPISGRAYNEQFF. The bases are TGTGCCAGCTCACCACCTATCAGCGGGAGGGCCTACAATGAGCAGTTCTTC.